This entry lists 32 T cell receptor beta chains sequenced from one sample in a study of regulatory T cells in long-lasting Graves disease (TCRdb year 2021). Reading the label with the study, this specimen's time point is: newly diagnosed GD, antithyroid drugs for less than 3 months. For both TCR sequencing and RNA sequencing, RNA was extracted from PBMCs in TRIzol. The library was obtained by multiplex PCR. The run used an Illumina HiSeq 4000. To build TCR beta libraries, CDR3 regions were amplified by Arm-PCR using iRepertoire HTBI primers. The raw public reads went through TCRdb reprocessing: fastp at Q25, MiXCR clone calling, in-frame beta chains kept. One record per CDR3 amino acid sequence lists the most common genes and DNA. This sample has hundreds of thousands of distinct CDR3 sequences in its table, and 15% to 20% of those were observed once. In total, the top ten clones hold approximately 25% of the sample.

These data also featured in a second study, about T cells in Graves' hyperthyroidism and ophthalmopathy.

Sequencing used peripheral blood mononuclear cells (PBMCs), obtained at new diagnosis, from a patient treated with antithyroid drugs. The receptors shown here come from a woman in her forties or fifties with Graves disease. Donor details come from another sample of the same person, matched by shared clones.

As for this clonotype: A junction boundary mismatches the germline segment, possibly from a read error. The chain combines TRBV19 with TRBJ1-5; the match to TRBD1 covers 9 bases. In germline, CDR1 is LNHDA, CDR2 SQIVND (reference sequence). This CDR3 has 17 amino acids. The CDR3 loop reads CASSITGQGYSNQPQHF. CDR3 nucleotides: TGTGCCAGTAGTATTACGGGACAGGGTTATAGCAATCAGCCCCAGCACTTT.

Ten or more counts support this clonotype. This rearrangement joins TRBV7-9 to TRBJ2-5, with D possibly TRBD1 on 6 matching bases. The CDR3 sequence is 15 residues long. The germline V gene encodes CDR1 SEHNR and CDR2 FQNEAQ (reference sequence). The ends were cut back, 5 bases at V and 2 bases at J, with 15 bases in the middle. Here the CDR3 DNA reads TGTGCCAGCAGCCCAGGGAGACAGGCACAAGAGACCCAGTACTTC. Its translation is CASSPGRQAQETQYF. The complete variable domain, with remaining parts taken from reference TRBV7-9 and TRBJ2-5, reads DTGVSQNPRHKITKRGQNVTFRCDPISEHNRLYWYRQTLGQGPEFLTYFQNEAQLEKSRLLSDRFSAERPKGSFSTLEIQRTEQGDSAMYLCASSPGRQAQETQYFGPGTRLLVL.

This rearrangement joins TRBV19 to TRBJ2-1, with D possibly matching TRBD1 (5 bases). The germline V and J ends were trimmed by 5 bases and 0 bases, with 14 bases remaining between them. The germline V gene has CDR1 LNHDA and CDR2 SQIVND (reference sequence). The CDR3 is made up of 16 amino acids. Here the CDR3 DNA reads TGTGCCAGTAGTCCCAGACAGCGAGGCTCCTACAATGAGCAGTTCTTC. It yields the protein CASSPRQRGSYNEQFF.

This chain links TRBV9 with TRBJ2-2; TRBD2 agrees at 7 bases. Trimming at V came to 0 bases and at J to 3 bases, leaving 5 bases not matched to a gene. This CDR3 spans 16 amino acids. Germline V gives CDR1 SGDLS, CDR2 YYNGEE. This CDR3 is CASSVGQAGYTGELFF. CDR3 DNA: TGTGCCAGCAGCGTAGGCCAAGCGGGGTACACCGGGGAGCTGTTTTTT.

As regards this clonotype: This may come from a read error, since a much larger clone is one base off. The V gene is TRBV12-3 or TRBV12-4, the J gene TRBJ2-3; 11 bases match TRBD2. The CDR3 runs to 16 residues. The CDR3 bases are TGTGTCAGCAGTTTCTACTCCGGGACTAGCGGAAATACGCAGTATTTT. Its protein product is CVSSFYSGTSGNTQYF.

Ten or more counts support this clonotype. The chain uses TRBV12-3 or TRBV12-4 and TRBJ1-3, with D tentatively TRBD1 (6 bases). Trimming removed 6 bases from V and 4 bases from J, with 16 bases in between. The CDR3 totals 15 residues. The CDR3 DNA is TGTGCCAGCAGACCTCTAGGGGGGTCGGGAAACACCATATATTTT. Translated, it gives CASRPLGGSGNTIYF.

This clonotype was seen ten or more times. The chain is built from TRBV28 and TRBJ1-1; the D gene is possibly TRBD1 (6 bases). Germline V gene sequence: CDR1 MDHEN, CDR2 SYDVKM. This CDR3 has 14 amino acids. V was cut by 6 bases and J by 10 bases, with 21 bases left in between. CDR3 protein: CASSQGHTPGRAFF. The CDR3 DNA is TGTGCCAGCAGCCAGGGACACACTCCTGGGAGAGCTTTCTTT.

In this sample, this clonotype turned up many times. This sequence joins TRBV7-2 and TRBJ2-4; the match to TRBD2 covers 14 bases. The CDR3 loop spans 18 amino acids. V shed 2 bases and J 7 bases; nucleotides not matched to a gene: 10. Germline values: CDR1 SGHTA, CDR2 FQGNSA. The CDR3 nucleotides are TGTGCCAGCAGCTTAATCGCCGGGACTAGCGGGGGTATGAACATTCAGTACTTC. This translates into CASSLIAGTSGGMNIQYF.

This clonotype has ten or more counts. The chain has TRBV27 and TRBJ2-5, with 9 nucleotides matching TRBD2. TRBJ2-1 explains the end of the DNA better; the J call may be wrong. The CDR3 extends over 16 amino acids. CDR1 and CDR2 (germline): MNHEY, SMNVEV (reference sequence). This chain's CDR3 is CASSLYLGLANNEQFF. As DNA, the CDR3 is TGTGCCAGCAGTTTATATCTTGGACTAGCGAACAATGAGCAGTTCTTC.

This clonotype occurred many times. This chain links TRBV12-3 or TRBV12-4 with TRBJ1-2; D not certain. Trimming left V 5 bases short and J 8 bases short, with 9 bases between. The CDR3 has 11 residues. The CDR3 here is CASSRRVGYTF. CDR3 DNA sequence: TGTGCCAGCAGTCGCCGCGTGGGCTACACCTTC.

This clonotype was seen repeatedly, ten times or more. J is TRBJ1-5 and V is TRBV6-1; 8 bases map to TRBD1. Germline V gene data show CDR1 as MNHNS and CDR2 as SASEGT. The V gene end was trimmed by 6 bases and the J gene end by 3 bases; junction bases not matched to a gene: 10. CDR3 length: 16 residues. The DNA of the CDR3 is TGTGCCAGCAGGCCGATTCAGGGGGCTGTCAATCAGCCCCAGCATTTT. This sequence encodes CASRPIQGAVNQPQHF.

This clonotype was detected only a few times. This chain uses TRBV29-1 with TRBJ2-5, with TRBD1 identical over 11 bases. This CDR3 spans 14 amino acids. The V gene's germline CDR1 is SQVTM and CDR2 ANQGSEA. V trimming: 3 bases; J trimming: 7 bases; junction bases outside the gene matches: 7. For the CDR3, the DNA is TGCAGCGTTGAGGGCGGACAGGGGGCCCTGACCCAGTACTTC. Residues: CSVEGGQGALTQYF.

This clonotype has more than one count but fewer than ten. The chain joins TRBV7-9 to TRBJ1-2; 9 nucleotides match TRBD1. The V and J ends lost 4 bases and 1 base, in that order; junction bases with no gene match: 7. Germline V CDR1 and CDR2: SEHNR, FQNEAQ (reference sequence). This CDR3 comprises 16 residues. This chain's CDR3 is CASSSLGQGLNYGYTF. For the CDR3, the DNA is TGTGCCAGCAGCTCGCTGGGACAGGGTCTTAACTATGGCTACACCTTC.

The J gene is TRBJ1-6, the V gene TRBV19; TRBD1 might be the D (5 bases). The ends were cut back, 5 bases at V and 8 bases at J, with 16 bases in the middle. CDR1 is LNHDA and CDR2 is SQIVND in the germline V gene (reference sequence). The CDR3 covers 15 residues. The CDR3 sequence is CASSSHRGGDSPLHF. The CDR3 DNA reads as TGTGCCAGTAGTTCCCATCGGGGGGGGGATTCACCCCTCCACTTT.

The chain combines TRBV9 with TRBJ1-6, with 10 bases matching TRBD1. With 3 bases clipped from V and 7 bases from J, the junction kept 7 bases outside the gene matches. The CDR3 totals 16 residues. The germline gives CDR1 SGDLS, CDR2 YYNGEE. The CDR3 sequence: CASSAHPGQGNSPLHF. The CDR3 DNA follows: TGTGCCAGCAGCGCCCACCCGGGACAGGGGAATTCACCCCTCCACTTT.

Notes on this clonotype: A clone one base away is much larger, so this may be a read error. V usage is TRBV12-3 or TRBV12-4 and J usage is TRBJ1-1, with D uncertain. The CDR3 length is 12 residues. V shed 4 bases and J shed 3 bases, with 6 bases lying between them. CDR3 protein: CASSSGHTEAFF. The CDR3, as DNA: TGTGCCAGCAGTTCAGGTCACACTGAAGCTTTCTTT.

In its sample, this clonotype was seen a few times. The chain carries TRBV5-1 and TRBJ2-2; D ambiguous. The CDR3 runs to 12 residues. Germline V gives CDR1 SGHRS, CDR2 YFSETQ. V was cut by 7 bases and J by 3 bases, with 7 bases left in between. This CDR3 reads CASREHTGELFF. CDR3 nucleotide sequence: TGCGCCAGCCGTGAACACACCGGGGAGCTGTTTTTT. The entire variable domain, with the rest obtained from reference TRBV5-1 and TRBJ2-2, is as follows: KAGVTQTPRYLIKTRGQQVTLSCSPISGHRSVSWYQQTPGQGLQFLFEYFSETQRNKGNFPGRFSGRQFSNSRSEMNVSTLELGDSALYLCASREHTGELFFGEGSRLTVL.

This clonotype has ten or more counts. The chain is built from TRBV3-1 and TRBJ1-1; possibly TRBD1 for D (5 bases). Trimming took off 5 bases at V and 4 bases at J, with 14 bases between the two ends. From germline, CDR1 is LGHDT and CDR2 YNNKEL (reference sequence). This CDR3 region has 14 residues. The CDR3 loop is CASSGGTDGTEAFF. CDR3 in DNA: TGTGCCAGCAGCGGGGGGACGGACGGCACTGAAGCTTTCTTT.

This clonotype was counted at least ten times. The chain is built from TRBV11-2 and TRBJ1-2; D gene unclear. Germline V CDR1 and CDR2: SGHAT, FQNNGV. The CDR3 runs 11 residues. Trimming removed 8 bases at V and 5 bases at J, with 9 bases between. DNA of the CDR3: TGTGCCAGCCCGGTAGATTATGGCTACACCTTC. It codes for CASPVDYGYTF.

This clonotype was picked up a small number of times. This chain connects TRBV13 to TRBJ1-1; a possible D gene is TRBD1 (6 bases). CDR1 and CDR2 from the germline V gene are PRHDT and FYEKMQ (reference sequence). The germline V and J ends were trimmed by 5 bases and 6 bases, with 19 bases remaining between them. The CDR3 contains 15 residues. CDR3 sequence: CASSLPPLTGPEAFF. CDR3 sequence (DNA): TGTGCCAGCAGCCTGCCCCCACTGACAGGCCCTGAAGCTTTCTTT.

This clonotype was detected a few times. The chain recombines TRBV6-1 with TRBJ2-7; D ambiguous. CDR1 MNHNS and CDR2 SASEGT come from the germline V gene. The CDR3 contains 14 residues. V lost 8 bases to trimming and J lost 1 base, with 15 bases between them. CDR3 protein: CASWSIRESYEQYF. The CDR3 nucleotides read TGTGCCAGCTGGTCCATCCGAGAGTCCTACGAGCAGTACTTC.

This clonotype appeared many times. V usage is TRBV28 and J usage is TRBJ2-5; a possible D gene is TRBD2 (5 bases). Germline-derived CDR1 and CDR2 are MDHEN and SYDVKM. The CDR3 consists of 15 residues. The ends were cut back, 4 bases at V and 5 bases at J, with 17 bases in the middle. In nucleotides, the CDR3 is TGTGCCAGCAGTTCCACTAGATTTTATTCGGAGACCCAGTACTTC. This gives the protein CASSSTRFYSETQYF.

This clonotype has a count of ten or more. This chain uses TRBV28 with TRBJ2-7; D is perhaps TRBD2 (5 bases). The germline CDR1 and CDR2 sequences are MDHEN and SYDVKM. Trimming shortened V by 3 bases and J by 6 bases, and 12 bases separated the two germline ends. The CDR3 extends over 13 amino acids. Here the CDR3 reads CASSFTRTLEQYF. As DNA, the CDR3 is TGTGCCAGCAGTTTTACTAGAACCCTCGAGCAGTACTTC.

The J gene is TRBJ1-2, the V gene TRBV25-1, with D unclear. CDR3 size: 10 residues. Germline values: CDR1 MGHDK, CDR2 SYGVNS. Trimming stripped 6 bases from V and 6 bases from J, with 5 bases between. This chain's CDR3 is CASRKDGYTF. DNA for the CDR3: TGTGCCAGCAGGAAGGATGGCTACACCTTC.

This clonotype appeared many times. J is TRBJ2-7 and V is TRBV6-5; D unresolved. The CDR3 length is 13 residues. The V and J ends lost 2 bases and 2 bases respectively, with 7 bases between them. Germline CDR1 reads MNHEY; CDR2 reads SVGAGI. CDR3 in DNA: TGTGCCAGCAGTTACGGTGAGGCCTACGAGCAGTACTTC. It yields the protein CASSYGEAYEQYF.

The chain's CDR3 is CASSYSTGGLGETQYF. CDR3 coding DNA: TGTGCCAGCAGTTACTCGACGGGGGGGCTCGGAGAGACCCAGTACTTC. The chain employs TRBV6-5 and TRBJ2-5, with TRBD2 matching 8 bases. Germline V CDR1 and CDR2: MNHEY, SVGAGI. The ends lost 0 bases at V and 4 bases at J; junction bases unmatched: 7. The length of the CDR3 is 16 residues.

The V and J genes are TRBV30 and TRBJ2-3; TRBD2 agrees at 7 bases. The germline V gene has CDR1 GTSNPN and CDR2 SVGIG (reference sequence). This CDR3 has 15 residues. After removal of 4 bases from V and 5 bases from J, the junction contained 12 bases not matched to a gene. The DNA for the CDR3 is TGTGCCTGGACCGTTGGGGGGGGTTTGGGAGATACGCAGTATTTT. Protein sequence: CAWTVGGGLGDTQYF. Supplemented by reference TRBV30 and TRBJ2-3, the full variable domain reads SQTIHQWPATLVQPVGSPLSLECTVEGTSNPNLYWYRQAAGRGLQLLFYSVGIGQISSEVPQNLSASRPQDRQFILSSKKLLLSDSGFYLCAWTVGGGLGDTQYFGPGTRLTVL.

This clonotype has more than one count but fewer than ten. This rearrangement joins TRBV12-3 or TRBV12-4 to TRBJ2-2, with 14 nucleotides matching TRBD2. V shed 4 bases, J shed 6 bases, and the junction held 4 bases outside the gene matches. The CDR3 has 16 amino acids. CDR3 region: CASSSTSGGAPGELFF. CDR3 coding DNA: TGTGCCAGCAGTTCGACTAGCGGGGGGGCCCCCGGGGAGCTGTTTTTT.

This chain uses TRBV6-1 with TRBJ1-6; D perhaps matches TRBD1 (5 bases). The CDR3 is 18 amino acids. Between the trimmed V and J ends, which lost 5 bases and 1 base, there was a span of 18 bases. From germline, CDR1 is MNHNS and CDR2 SASEGT. The CDR3 nucleotides are TGTGCCAGCAGTCTCCGGGACCCAAAGAGGTCCTATAATTCACCCCTCCACTTT. This encodes CASSLRDPKRSYNSPLHF.

The genes are TRBV19 and TRBJ1-1, with unresolved D. The V end lost 6 bases, the J end lost 1 base, and 9 bases lay between the germline ends. The germline CDR1 and CDR2 sequences are LNHDA and SQIVND (reference sequence). This CDR3 is built from 13 residues. The CDR3 DNA follows: TGTGCCAGTAGGCGACATCCGAACACTGAAGCTTTCTTT. Translated, it gives CASRRHPNTEAFF.

This clonotype has a count of ten or more. The chain carries TRBV6-6 and TRBJ1-2, with D tentatively TRBD1 (5 bases). V dropped 0 bases and J dropped 1 base, with 9 bases sitting between them. CDR1 is MNHNY and CDR2 is SVGAGI in the germline V gene (reference sequence). This CDR3 spans 15 amino acids. The DNA for the CDR3 is TGTGCCAGCAGTTACTCGGGAGGGGTTAACTATGGCTACACCTTC. It translates to CASSYSGGVNYGYTF.

A few counts support this clonotype. V is TRBV9 and J is TRBJ2-1; tentatively, D is TRBD2 (6 bases). Deletions cut 0 bases from V and 4 bases from J, with 20 bases between. The germline CDR1 and CDR2 sequences are SGDLS and YYNGEE. This CDR3 spans 18 amino acids. CDR3 in DNA: TGTGCCAGCAGCGTAGGACTCGGCGGGGCAAGAGCTTACAATGAGCAGTTCTTC. Protein: CASSVGLGGARAYNEQFF.